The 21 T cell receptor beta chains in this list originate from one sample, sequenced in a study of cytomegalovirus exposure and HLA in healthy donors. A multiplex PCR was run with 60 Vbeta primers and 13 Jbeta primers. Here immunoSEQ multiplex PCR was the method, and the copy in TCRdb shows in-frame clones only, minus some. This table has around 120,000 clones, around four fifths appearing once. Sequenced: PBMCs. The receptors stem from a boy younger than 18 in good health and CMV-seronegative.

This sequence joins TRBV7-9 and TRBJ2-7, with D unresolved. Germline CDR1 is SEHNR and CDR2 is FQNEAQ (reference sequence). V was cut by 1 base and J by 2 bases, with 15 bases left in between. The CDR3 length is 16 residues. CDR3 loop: CASSLGDSLLTYEQYF. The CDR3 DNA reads TGTGCCAGCAGCTTAGGTGACTCACTACTTACCTACGAGCAGTACTTC. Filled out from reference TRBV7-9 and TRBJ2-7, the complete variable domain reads DTGVSQNPRHKITKRGQNVTFRCDPISEHNRLYWYRQTLGQGPEFLTYFQNEAQLEKSRLLSDRFSAERPKGSFSTLEIQRTEQGDSAMYLCASSLGDSLLTYEQYFGPGTRLTVT.

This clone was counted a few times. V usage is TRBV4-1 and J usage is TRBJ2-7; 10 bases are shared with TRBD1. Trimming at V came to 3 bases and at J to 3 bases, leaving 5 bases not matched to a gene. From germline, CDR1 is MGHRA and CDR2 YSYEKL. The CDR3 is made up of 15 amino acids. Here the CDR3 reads CASSHYGTGVYEQYF. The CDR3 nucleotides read TGCGCCAGCAGCCATTACGGGACAGGGGTCTACGAGCAGTACTTC.

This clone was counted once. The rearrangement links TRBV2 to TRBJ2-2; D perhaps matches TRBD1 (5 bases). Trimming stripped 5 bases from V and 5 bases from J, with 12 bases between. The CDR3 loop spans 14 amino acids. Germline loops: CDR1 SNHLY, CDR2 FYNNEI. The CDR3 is CASSTDGHTGELFF. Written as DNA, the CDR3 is TGTGCCAGCAGTACCGACGGACATACCGGGGAGCTGTTTTTT. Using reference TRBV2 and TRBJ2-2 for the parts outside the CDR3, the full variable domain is EPEVTQTPSHQVTQMGQEVILRCVPISNHLYFYWYRQILGQKVEFLVSFYNNEISEKSEIFDDQFSVERPDGSNFTLKIRSTKLEDSAMYFCASSTDGHTGELFFGEGSRLTVL.

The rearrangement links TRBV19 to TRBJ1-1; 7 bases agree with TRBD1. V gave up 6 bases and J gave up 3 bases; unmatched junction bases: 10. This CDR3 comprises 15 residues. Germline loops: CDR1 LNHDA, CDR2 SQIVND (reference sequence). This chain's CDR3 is CASSLGTDRHTEAFF. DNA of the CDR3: TGTGCCAGTAGCCTAGGGACAGACAGGCACACTGAAGCTTTCTTT.

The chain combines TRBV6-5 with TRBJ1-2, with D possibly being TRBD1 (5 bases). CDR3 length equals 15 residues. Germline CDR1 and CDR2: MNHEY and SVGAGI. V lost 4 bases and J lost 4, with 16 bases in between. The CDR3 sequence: CASSSRVTGVYGYTF. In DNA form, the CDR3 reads TGTGCCAGCAGTTCGCGAGTTACAGGTGTCTATGGCTACACCTTC.

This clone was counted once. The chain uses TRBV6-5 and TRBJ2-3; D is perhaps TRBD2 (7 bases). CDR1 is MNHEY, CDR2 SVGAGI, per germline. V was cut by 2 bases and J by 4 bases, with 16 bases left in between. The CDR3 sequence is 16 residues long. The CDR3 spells CASSYEAGAPADTQYF. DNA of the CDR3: TGTGCCAGCAGTTACGAGGCGGGGGCCCCGGCAGATACGCAGTATTTT.

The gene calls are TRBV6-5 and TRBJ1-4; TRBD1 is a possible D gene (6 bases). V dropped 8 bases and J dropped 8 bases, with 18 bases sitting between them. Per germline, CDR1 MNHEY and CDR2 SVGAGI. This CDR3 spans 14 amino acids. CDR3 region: CASALNRVREKLFF. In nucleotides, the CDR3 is TGTGCCAGCGCCCTGAACAGGGTCCGAGAAAAACTGTTTTTT.

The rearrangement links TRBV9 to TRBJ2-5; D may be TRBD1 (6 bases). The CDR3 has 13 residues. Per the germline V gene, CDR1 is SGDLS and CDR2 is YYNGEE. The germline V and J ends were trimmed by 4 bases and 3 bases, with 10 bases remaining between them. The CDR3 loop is CASSPRQEETQYF. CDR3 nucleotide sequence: TGTGCCAGCAGCCCCCGACAGGAAGAGACCCAGTACTTC.

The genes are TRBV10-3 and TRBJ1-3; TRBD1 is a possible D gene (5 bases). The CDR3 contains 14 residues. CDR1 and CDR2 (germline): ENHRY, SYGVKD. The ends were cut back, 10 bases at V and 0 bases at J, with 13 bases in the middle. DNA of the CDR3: TGTGCCACCCGACAGCTAAACTCTGGAAACACCATATATTTT. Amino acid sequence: CATRQLNSGNTIYF.

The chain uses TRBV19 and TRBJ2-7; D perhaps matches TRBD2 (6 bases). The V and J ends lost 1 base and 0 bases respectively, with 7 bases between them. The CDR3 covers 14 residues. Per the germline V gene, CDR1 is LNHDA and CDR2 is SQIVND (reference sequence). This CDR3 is CASSIGLVSYEQYF. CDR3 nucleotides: TGTGCCAGTAGTATAGGACTAGTCTCCTACGAGCAGTACTTC.

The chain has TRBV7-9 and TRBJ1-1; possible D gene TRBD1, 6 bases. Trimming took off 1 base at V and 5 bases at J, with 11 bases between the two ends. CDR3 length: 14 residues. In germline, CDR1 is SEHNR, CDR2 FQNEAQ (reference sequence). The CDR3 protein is CASSLVPGVTEAFF. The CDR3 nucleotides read TGTGCCAGCAGCTTAGTTCCAGGGGTAACTGAAGCTTTCTTT.

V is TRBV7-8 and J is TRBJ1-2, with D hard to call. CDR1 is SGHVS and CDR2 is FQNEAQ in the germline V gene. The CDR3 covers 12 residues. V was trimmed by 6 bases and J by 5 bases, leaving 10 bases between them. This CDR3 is CASSRVSYGYTF. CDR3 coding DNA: TGTGCCAGCAGTCGGGTCTCTTATGGCTACACCTTC.

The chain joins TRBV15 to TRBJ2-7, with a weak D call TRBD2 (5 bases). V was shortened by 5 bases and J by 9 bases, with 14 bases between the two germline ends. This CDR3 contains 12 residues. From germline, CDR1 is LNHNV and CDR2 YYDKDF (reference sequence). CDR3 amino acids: CATSDDGNVQYF. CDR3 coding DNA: TGTGCCACCAGCGATGACGGGAATGTGCAGTACTTC.

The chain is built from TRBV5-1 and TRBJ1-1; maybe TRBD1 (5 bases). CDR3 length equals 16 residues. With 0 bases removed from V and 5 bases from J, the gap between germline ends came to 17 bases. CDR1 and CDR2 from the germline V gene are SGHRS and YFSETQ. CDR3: CASSLDTVGQGTEAFF. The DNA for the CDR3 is TGCGCCAGCAGCTTGGACACTGTGGGCCAGGGAACTGAAGCTTTCTTT.

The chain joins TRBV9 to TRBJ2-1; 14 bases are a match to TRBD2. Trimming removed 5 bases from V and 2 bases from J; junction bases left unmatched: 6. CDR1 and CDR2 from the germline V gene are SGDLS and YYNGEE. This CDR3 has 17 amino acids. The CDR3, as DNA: TGTGCCAGCAGTGTCCAGACTAGCGGGAGGGCCTACAATGAGCAGTTCTTC. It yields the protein CASSVQTSGRAYNEQFF.

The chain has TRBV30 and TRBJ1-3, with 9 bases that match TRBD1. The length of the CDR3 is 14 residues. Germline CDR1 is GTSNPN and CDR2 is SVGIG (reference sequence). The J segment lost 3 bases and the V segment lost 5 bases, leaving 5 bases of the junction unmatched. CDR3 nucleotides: TGTGCCTGGGCCACAGGGGGCGGTGGAAACACCATATATTTT. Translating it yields CAWATGGGGNTIYF.

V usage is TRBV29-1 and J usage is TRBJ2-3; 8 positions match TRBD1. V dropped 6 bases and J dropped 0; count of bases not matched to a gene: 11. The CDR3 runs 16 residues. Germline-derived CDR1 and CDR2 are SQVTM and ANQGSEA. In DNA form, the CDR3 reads TGCAGCGTCTTGCCCCTCCGGACAGGGAGCACAGATACGCAGTATTTT. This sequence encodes CSVLPLRTGSTDTQYF.

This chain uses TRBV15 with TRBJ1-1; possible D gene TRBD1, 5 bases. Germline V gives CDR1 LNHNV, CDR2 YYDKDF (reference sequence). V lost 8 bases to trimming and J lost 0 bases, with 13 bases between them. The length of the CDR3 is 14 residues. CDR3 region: CATGPGGVNTEAFF. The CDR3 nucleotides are TGTGCCACCGGGCCCGGGGGTGTGAACACTGAAGCTTTCTTT. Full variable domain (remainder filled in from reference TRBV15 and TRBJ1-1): DAMVIQNPRYQVTQFGKPVTLSCSQTLNHNVMYWYQQKSSQAPKLLFHYYDKDFNNEADTPDNFQSRRPNTSFCFLDIRSPGLGDTAMYLCATGPGGVNTEAFFGQGTRLTVV.

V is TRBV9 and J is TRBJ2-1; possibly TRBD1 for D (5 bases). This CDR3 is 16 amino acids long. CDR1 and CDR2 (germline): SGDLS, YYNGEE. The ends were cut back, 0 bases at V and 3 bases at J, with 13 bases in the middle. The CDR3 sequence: CASSVEGNRFYNEQFF. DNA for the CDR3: TGTGCCAGCAGCGTAGAGGGGAACAGATTCTACAATGAGCAGTTCTTC.

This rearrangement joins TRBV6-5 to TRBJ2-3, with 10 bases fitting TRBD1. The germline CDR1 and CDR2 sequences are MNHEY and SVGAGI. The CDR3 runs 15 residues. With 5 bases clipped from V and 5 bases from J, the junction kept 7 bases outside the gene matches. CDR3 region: CASSPGTGVVDTQYF. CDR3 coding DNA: TGTGCCAGCAGTCCCGGGACAGGGGTGGTAGATACGCAGTATTTT.

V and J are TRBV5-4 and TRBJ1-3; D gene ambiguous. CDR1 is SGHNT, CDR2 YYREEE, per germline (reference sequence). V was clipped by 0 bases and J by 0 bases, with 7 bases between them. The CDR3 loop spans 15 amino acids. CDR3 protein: CASSLGGASGNTIYF. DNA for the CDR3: TGTGCCAGCAGCTTGGGAGGAGCCTCTGGAAACACCATATATTTT. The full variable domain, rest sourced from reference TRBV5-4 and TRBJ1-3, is ETGVTQSPTHLIKTRGQQVTLRCSSQSGHNTVSWYQQALGQGPQFIFQYYREEENGRGNFPPRFSGLQFPNYSSELNVNALELDDSALYLCASSLGGASGNTIYFGEGSWLTVV.